This T cell receptor (beta chain) was identified in a study of cytomegalovirus exposure and HLA in healthy donors. Study-wide results and limits: Later analysis revealed greater clonal expansion in HLA-associated TCR beta chains than in equally common others.

Worth noting for this clone: The antigen is not known.

V lost 1 base, J lost 5 bases, and 14 bases stayed unmatched. CDR3 length: 19 residues. Germline V lookup: CDR1 SGHVS, CDR2 FNYEAQ. Primers included in the PCR were 60 Vbeta and 13 Jbeta primers. Here immunoSEQ multiplex PCR was the method, and the copy in TCRdb shows in-frame clones only, minus some. The sample includes over 150,000 clones, approximately 77% of them seen just once. This TCR derives from a man between 18 and 29 years old in good health and CMV-seronegative. Sequencing input: PBMCs. The gene calls are TRBV7-6 and TRBJ2-1, with 10 bases matching TRBD2. CDR3 in amino acids: CASSLGLSGRAPLDNEQFF. The CDR3 region has the DNA TGTGCCAGCAGCTTAGGGTTGAGCGGGAGGGCCCCCCTCGACAATGAGCAGTTCTTC.